One and the same sample provided the 8 T cell receptor beta chains below, sequenced in a study of cytomegalovirus exposure and HLA in healthy donors. Vbeta (60) and Jbeta (13) primers were used in the PCR. Sequenced by immunoSEQ multiplex PCR; TCRdb stores in-frame clones only, minus some. The table includes 190,000 or so clones, roughly four fifths detected once. Sequenced input: PBMCs. These receptors all stem from a man aged 45-60 years in good health and CMV-seronegative.

The chain employs TRBV5-1 and TRBJ1-4; D perhaps matches TRBD1 (6 bases). In germline, CDR1 is SGHRS, CDR2 YFSETQ. The length of the CDR3 is 15 residues. V was pared by 3 bases and J by 7 bases, with 16 bases between. The CDR3 region is CASSSPEGGGEKLFF. The CDR3 nucleotides read TGCGCCAGCAGCTCCCCGGAGGGGGGGGGTGAAAAACTGTTTTTT.

This chain connects TRBV9 to TRBJ1-2, with D possibly being TRBD1 (5 bases). The V and J ends lost 3 bases and 3 bases respectively, with 12 bases between them. The CDR3 totals 14 residues. From germline, CDR1 is SGDLS and CDR2 YYNGEE. DNA of the CDR3: TGTGCCAGCAGCGAACGGGGGGGGGACTATGGCTACACCTTC. Translating it yields CASSERGGDYGYTF.

Comments on this clone: At the DNA level, this CDR3 is encoded by other sequences in the same sample as well. CDR3: CASSLAGLGETQYF. Written as DNA, the CDR3 is TGTGCCAGCAGCTTAGCAGGACTTGGGGAGACCCAGTACTTC. The rearrangement links TRBV7-2 to TRBJ2-5; D is possibly TRBD2 (5 bases). The germline V and J ends were trimmed by 0 bases and 5 bases, with 10 bases remaining between them. The length of the CDR3 is 14 residues. CDR1 and CDR2 from the germline V gene are SGHTA and FQGNSA.

The chain uses TRBV7-3 and TRBJ2-3; D is perhaps TRBD2 (5 bases). This CDR3 has 14 amino acids. The ends were cut back, 8 bases at V and 1 base at J, with 13 bases in the middle. Germline V lookup: CDR1 SGHTA, CDR2 FQGTGA. The CDR3 sequence is CASSPGMGTDTQYF. As DNA, the CDR3 is TGTGCCAGCTCGCCGGGGATGGGCACAGATACGCAGTATTTT.

As regards this clone: The same CDR3 is also encoded by other DNA sequences in this sample. The CDR3 reads CASSLGGQGLETQYF. The DNA of the CDR3 is TGCGCCAGCAGCTTGGGGGGACAGGGGCTGGAGACCCAGTACTTC. The genes are TRBV5-1 and TRBJ2-5, with TRBD1 identical over 10 bases. V lost 0 bases and J lost 5; bases outside the gene matches: 4. The CDR3 sequence is 15 residues long. Germline CDR1 and CDR2: SGHRS and YFSETQ.

The chain is built from TRBV29-1 and TRBJ1-1; 10 bases are shared with TRBD1. Germline values: CDR1 SQVTM, CDR2 ANQGSEA. CDR3 size: 15 residues. Trimming at V came to 7 bases and at J to 0 bases, leaving 8 bases not matched to a gene. This CDR3 is CSARDRGTVNTEAFF. The CDR3 region has the DNA TGCAGCGCCAGGGACAGGGGAACCGTGAACACTGAAGCTTTCTTT.

The chain recombines TRBV15 with TRBJ1-5, with 10 bases fitting TRBD1. The CDR3 has 17 amino acids. The junction had 10 bases not matched to a gene; V was cut back by 4 bases and J by 4 bases. Germline V CDR1 and CDR2: LNHNV, YYDKDF (reference sequence). This CDR3 is CATSTRGQGFPNQPQHF. CDR3 nucleotides: TGTGCCACCAGCACTAGGGGACAGGGGTTCCCTAATCAGCCCCAGCATTTT. Based on the CDR3 plus reference TRBV15 and TRBJ1-5, the full variable domain is DAMVIQNPRYQVTQFGKPVTLSCSQTLNHNVMYWYQQKSSQAPKLLFHYYDKDFNNEADTPDNFQSRRPNTSFCFLDIRSPGLGDTAMYLCATSTRGQGFPNQPQHFGDGTRLSIL.

The chain is built from TRBV11-3 and TRBJ2-5; perhaps TRBD2 as D (6 bases). Germline-derived CDR1 and CDR2 are SGHNT and YENEEA. The CDR3 sequence is 14 residues long. The germline V and J ends were trimmed by 3 bases and 5 bases, with 13 bases remaining between them. CDR3 amino acids: CASSLGGSWETQYF. CDR3 in DNA: TGTGCCAGCAGCTTGGGAGGATCGTGGGAGACCCAGTACTTC.